The rows below give T cell receptor beta chains drawn from one sample of a study of CD8 T cells in Susac syndrome. Each CDR3 protein is one row after TCRdb ran MiXCR on the immunoSEQ multiplex PCR reads. This sample has some 250,000 distinct CDR3 sequences, with about 95% found just once. The sequencing sample was made of CD4+ T cells from PBMCs. The receptor set was obtained from a human donor with Susac syndrome. Each CDR3 is given with its conserved first and last residue. D genes are given only for firm matches. Only part of the rows carry a size: once, few, many, or a class if the clone is expanded.

v_gene,d_gene,abundance,j_gene,CDR3nt,CDR3aa
TRBV30,TRBD1,.,TRBJ2-7,TGTGCCTGGACTGGGACAGGGAGTACCGAGCAGTACTTC,CAWTGTGSTEQYF
TRBV12-3/TRBV12-4,.,.,TRBJ1-1,TGTGCCAGCAGTCCTTGGGGACAACGGAACACTGAAGCTTTCTTT,CASSPWGQRNTEAFF
TRBV7-9,.,.,TRBJ2-7,TGTGCCAGCAGCTTAGTTGCAGCCTACGAGCAGTACTTC,CASSLVAAYEQYF
TRBV10-3,.,.,TRBJ1-2,TGTGCCATCGCATCCGGGGAACATGGCTACACCTTC,CAIASGEHGYTF
TRBV30,TRBD1,.,TRBJ2-7,TGTGCCTGGAGTGTAATACCGGGACAGGGAATCTACGAGCAGTACTTC,CAWSVIPGQGIYEQYF
TRBV25-1,.,few,TRBJ2-7,TGTGCCAGCAGTGTGTCGGACAAGTCCTACGAGCAGTACTTC,CASSVSDKSYEQYF
TRBV10-3,TRBD2,.,TRBJ2-7,TGTGCCATCAGTGGGGACTATGTGCAGTACTTC,CAISGDYVQYF
TRBV9,.,.,TRBJ2-7,TGTGCCAGCAGCTTGGACAGCGCCTACGAGCAGTACTTC,CASSLDSAYEQYF
TRBV20-1,.,.,TRBJ1-2,TGCAGTGCTAGTGGTTATGGCTACACCTTC,CSASGYGYTF
TRBV6-5,.,.,TRBJ2-2,TGTGCCAGCAGTAAGGGCGAGGGGTGGACCGGGGAGCTGTTTTTT,CASSKGEGWTGELFF
TRBV29-1,.,once,TRBJ2-3,TGCAGCGGTGGGCCCTCCCCGCTAGCTGCAGATACGCAGTATTTT,CSGGPSPLAADTQYF
TRBV5-1,.,once,TRBJ2-3,TGCGCCAGCAGGGACCGGAGATCTAGCACAGATACGCAGTATTTT,CASRDRRSSTDTQYF
TRBV11-2,.,.,TRBJ2-1,TGTGCCAGCAGCTTAGGTGGGCAGGGTACCCTCAATGAGCAGTTCTTC,CASSLGGQGTLNEQFF
TRBV6-6,.,few,TRBJ2-5,TGTGCCAGCAGTCCCGGGACCGAGACCCAGTACTTC,CASSPGTETQYF
TRBV9,.,.,TRBJ2-1,TGTGCCAGCAGGTCCCAGGGGAGCCAGTTCTTC,CASRSQGSQFF
TRBV29-1,TRBD1,few,TRBJ2-7,TGCAGCGCGGGACAGGGAGGCTACGAGCAGTACTTC,CSAGQGGYEQYF
TRBV2,.,once,TRBJ2-4,TGTGCCAGCAGTGAAGCCCAAAACATTCAGTACTTC,CASSEAQNIQYF
TRBV5-4,TRBD2,.,TRBJ2-3,TGTGCCAGCAGGGGGCGGGACTACACAGATACGCAGTATTTT,CASRGRDYTDTQYF
TRBV15,.,.,TRBJ2-3,TGTGCCACCAGCAGAGGCCCGGGGGCCGGAGATACGCAGTATTTT,CATSRGPGAGDTQYF
TRBV7-9,.,.,TRBJ2-1,TGTGCCAGCAGCTTACATTCGGGAGCTCGGAATGAGCAGTTCTTC,CASSLHSGARNEQFF
TRBV5-1,.,.,TRBJ2-2,TGCGCCAGCAGCTTGGTTAGTACCGCCGGGGAGCTGTTTTTT,CASSLVSTAGELFF
TRBV7-9,TRBD2,.,TRBJ2-1,TGTGCCAGCAGCTCGGTCGGGACTAGCGGGATGAATGAGCAGTTCTTC,CASSSVGTSGMNEQFF
TRBV20-1,.,.,TRBJ1-2,TGCAGTGCTAGAGCTGGGGGCCGGTATGGCTACACCTTC,CSARAGGRYGYTF
TRBV18,.,.,TRBJ2-7,TGTGCCAGCTCACCGTCACAAGAATACGAGCAGTACTTC,CASSPSQEYEQYF
TRBV20-1,TRBD2,.,TRBJ2-5,TGCAGTGCTGGGGGGACTAGCGGGAGGAGGATGGAGACCCAGTACTTC,CSAGGTSGRRMETQYF
TRBV30,.,.,TRBJ2-7,TGTGCCTGGAGTGCCAGGGGATACGAGCAGTACTTC,CAWSARGYEQYF
TRBV4-1,TRBD2,.,TRBJ2-3,TGCGCCAGCAGCCAAGATCGGTGGGAGGGCACCTCTGCAGATACGCAGTATTTT,CASSQDRWEGTSADTQYF